This T cell receptor (beta chain) appears in the sequencing data of a study of T cells in localized non-small cell lung cancer (dated by TCRdb to the early 2020s). Looking at the study overall: The study examined T cell repertoires in roughly 240 patients with early-stage NSCLC and compared tumors with uninvolved tumor-adjacent lungs. All 240 or so NSCLC patients in the cohort were treatment-naive and had localized lung tumors that were resected. A mean age of 66.3 years was recorded for the NSCLC patients, of whom under 150 were male and around 100 were female.

TCR beta CDR3 regions were sequenced from DNA using the immunoSEQ Assay. Per the source publication's procedure: T cell density was computed as TCR beta template counts normalized to usable DNA estimated by amplifying housekeeping genes. The preseqR package was used to estimate richness by extrapolating to 400,000 templates for PBMC samples and to 120,000 templates for tissue samples. Clonality was defined as one minus Pielou's evenness. To identify tissue-enriched TCRs, differential abundance testing was run on productive amino-acid clonotypes with a minimum total count of 5 and an alpha of 0.1. Repertoire overlap between compartments was quantified with the Jaccard Index and Morisita Overlap Index. GLIPH grouped TCR beta CDR3s together with public tetramer-defined viral CDR3s, and a viral motif had to include at least three viral sequences and also show V-gene enrichment. As stored in TCRdb, this immuneACCESS dataset retains in-frame rearrangements with V and J assigned. A fraction of the clones does not appear; measured against another copy, unresolved V genes explain less than half of the discrepancy, and the remainder lacks a known reason. Clone size and V and J calls were adopted from that table, with D and trimming inferred from the DNA. This sample gives about 53,000 clones in total; approximately 83% of them show up just once. The ten largest clones take up about a sixth of the sample.

Trimmed from V: 4 bases; trimmed from J: 5 bases; junction bases lacking a gene match: 9. Reading the germline V gene gives CDR1 SGDLS and CDR2 YYNGEE. Including the terminal cysteine and phenylalanine, the CDR3 comprises 14 residues. The entry retains the CDR3 DNA only, 42 bases that are in frame from base 1. As concerns this clone: Which antigen it targets is not known. Base qualities are missing; no much larger clone stands one base away.

At diagnosis, tumor, uninvolved tumor-adjacent lung and peripheral blood were collected and then preserved as a mix of FFPE and fresh-frozen material. For TCR repertoire profiling, the blood samples were analyzed as peripheral blood mononuclear cells. Points the paper makes about the study in general: A median of about 53 of the top 100 tumor clones were detected in paired uninvolved adjacent lung, and 28 of these tumor clones were also found among the top 100 clones of the paired uninvolved adjacent lung. Multi-region tumor sequencing was not performed, so intratumor heterogeneity could not be excluded. Because the study design was exploratory, TCR variables were selected using unadjusted p-values without false-discovery rate correction. Uninvolved tumor-adjacent lung showed the highest T cell clonality, higher than tumor, which suggests more focused antigenic responses in the adjacent lung. Higher blood T cell density associated with longer overall survival, while higher adjacent-lung clonality associated with shorter survival.

The TCR was taken from a man aged 35-75 years with stage III lung adenocarcinoma. The rearranged chain carries TRBV9 and TRBJ2-7; 7 middle bases align to TRBD2. The material was peripheral blood mononuclear cells, obtained before any cancer treatment. The sequenced DNA is TGTGCCAGCAGCCCGAGAGGGAGGGCCGACGAGCAGTACTTC. This codes for CASSPRGRADEQYF.